These 27 T cell receptor beta chains were sequenced from one sample in a study of T cell responses to AZD1222 COVID-19 vaccine. Here immunoSEQ multiplex PCR was the method, and the copy in TCRdb shows in-frame clones only, minus some. The sample carries around 130,000 clones, approximately 94% recorded once. The sample consisted of peripheral blood, taken on day 0 of AZD1222 vaccination. These receptors originate from an adult in good health.

The CDR3 is CASSRGVVTETQYF. DNA for the CDR3: TGCGCCAGCAGCCGTGGAGTCGTGACGGAGACCCAGTACTTC. V gene TRBV4-1 combines with J gene TRBJ2-5; no definite D call. This CDR3 has 14 residues. V lost 4 bases and J lost 5, with 14 bases in between. CDR1 MGHRA and CDR2 YSYEKL come from the germline V gene.

The chain recombines TRBV6-2 or TRBV6-3 with TRBJ2-7; D unresolved. The V end lost 4 bases, the J end lost 1 base, and 8 bases lay between the germline ends. Per germline, CDR1 MNHEY and CDR2 SVGEGT. The CDR3 has 13 residues. This chain's CDR3 is CASSSRRSYEQYF. DNA for the CDR3: TGTGCCAGCAGTTCCCGAAGGTCCTACGAGCAGTACTTC.

The chain employs TRBV9 and TRBJ1-2, with D maybe TRBD1 (6 bases). Looked up from germline, CDR1 is SGDLS and CDR2 is YYNGEE. Trimming left V 3 bases short and J 1 base short, with 16 bases between. The CDR3 loop spans 16 amino acids. The DNA of the CDR3 is TGTGCCAGCAGCGCGGACCGGGACATCTTTAACTATGGCTACACCTTC. This encodes CASSADRDIFNYGYTF.

V is TRBV7-2 and J is TRBJ1-2; D perhaps matches TRBD1 (6 bases). CDR3 size: 16 residues. The V and J ends lost 1 base and 6 bases respectively, with 18 bases between them. Germline V gene sequence: CDR1 SGHTA, CDR2 FQGNSA. The CDR3 protein is CASSLGGALNRDGYTF. In nucleotides, the CDR3 is TGTGCCAGCAGCTTAGGGGGGGCGTTAAATCGTGATGGCTACACCTTC.

This chain joins TRBV7-9 and TRBJ2-1; D perhaps matches TRBD1 (5 bases). The CDR3 totals 16 residues. V was cut by 0 bases and J by 3 bases, with 12 bases left in between. Per the germline V gene, CDR1 is SEHNR and CDR2 is FQNEAQ (reference sequence). The CDR3 region is CASSLAAGHLYNEQFF. The CDR3 bases are TGTGCCAGCAGCTTAGCCGCAGGGCACCTCTACAATGAGCAGTTCTTC.

This rearrangement joins TRBV6-5 to TRBJ1-4, with D maybe TRBD1 (5 bases). Trimming shortened V by 6 bases and J by 7 bases, and 15 bases separated the two germline ends. Germline CDR1 reads MNHEY; CDR2 reads SVGAGI. The length of the CDR3 is 14 residues. In nucleotides, the CDR3 is TGTGCCAGCAGAACCGGGACGTCCTTTGAAAAACTGTTTTTT. It codes for CASRTGTSFEKLFF.

The chain combines TRBV29-1 with TRBJ1-1, with a possible D match to TRBD1 (5 bases). CDR1 and CDR2 from the germline V gene are SQVTM and ANQGSEA. The CDR3 sequence is 13 residues long. V lost 6 bases to trimming and J lost 0 bases, with 11 bases between them. This CDR3 reads CSVRQTMNTEAFF. The CDR3 DNA is TGCAGCGTCCGACAGACCATGAACACTGAAGCTTTCTTT.

CDR3 loop: CASSTTGAYQPQHF. The CDR3 bases are TGTGCCAGCAGTACCACAGGGGCCTATCAGCCCCAGCATTTT. This chain connects TRBV6-6 to TRBJ1-5; 7 bases are a match to TRBD1. After removal of 5 bases from V and 5 bases from J, the junction contained 6 bases not matched to a gene. Per germline, CDR1 MNHNY and CDR2 SVGAGI (reference sequence). The CDR3 has 14 residues.

The chain couples TRBV7-6 to TRBJ2-5, with a weak D call TRBD1 (5 bases). The V gene lost 1 base and the J gene lost 3 bases, with 12 bases spanning the gap. CDR1 and CDR2 (germline): SGHVS, FNYEAQ. This CDR3 comprises 15 residues. The CDR3 here is CASSLVGPYKETQYF. CDR3 in DNA: TGTGCCAGCAGCTTAGTGGGGCCCTACAAAGAGACCCAGTACTTC.

This chain joins TRBV7-2 and TRBJ2-7; 11 nucleotides align to TRBD2. CDR1 SGHTA and CDR2 FQGNSA come from the germline V gene. There are 15 residues in the CDR3. V lost 5 bases to trimming and J lost 7 bases; unmatched junction nucleotides: 10. DNA of the CDR3: TGTGCCAGCAGCCCCATTACAAGACTAGCGGGAGAGCAGTACTTC. The encoded protein is CASSPITRLAGEQYF.

This clone was seen just once. The chain links TRBV13 to TRBJ1-5; no clear D gene. The V gene's germline CDR1 is PRHDT and CDR2 FYEKMQ (reference sequence). This CDR3 comprises 12 residues. The germline V and J ends were trimmed by 4 bases and 4 bases, with 5 bases remaining between them. CDR3 amino acids: CASSWENQPQHF. DNA of the CDR3: TGTGCCAGCAGCTGGGAGAATCAGCCCCAGCATTTT.

The CDR3 DNA follows: TGTGCCAGCAGCCAGACCACGGGGAGGGGGTTAGACGAGCAGTACTTC. Its translation is CASSQTTGRGLDEQYF. J is TRBJ2-7 and V is TRBV12-1; the D call TRBD2 from the table was never checked on the DNA. TRBV12-1 is given as a pseudogene. The CDR3 is 16 amino acids.

The chain is built from TRBV6-4 and TRBJ2-2, with a possible D match to TRBD2 (5 bases). The ends were cut back, 2 bases at V and 5 bases at J, with 9 bases in the middle. The CDR3 has 14 residues. Germline V gene data show CDR1 as MRHNA and CDR2 as SNTAGT. The CDR3 is CASSDGSGTGELFF. CDR3 nucleotides: TGTGCCAGCAGTGACGGGAGTGGGACCGGGGAGCTGTTTTTT.

This clone was counted between two and nine times. The V call is TRBV7-9, the J call TRBJ2-7; TRBD2 matches at 13 bases. Germline loops: CDR1 SEHNR, CDR2 FQNEAQ (reference sequence). V shed 4 bases, J shed 5 bases, and the junction held 8 bases outside the gene matches. The CDR3 covers 16 residues. Written as DNA, the CDR3 is TGTGCCAGCAGCTCCCCCAATGGACTAGCGGGAGACGAGCAGTACTTC. It yields the protein CASSSPNGLAGDEQYF.

Only one count was recorded for this clone. The V and J genes are TRBV7-8 and TRBJ2-3, with D hard to call. This CDR3 spans 14 amino acids. Germline CDR1 is SGHVS and CDR2 is FQNEAQ. Deletions cut 3 bases from V and 0 bases from J, with 7 bases between. The CDR3 region is CASSFVDSTDTQYF. CDR3 in DNA: TGTGCCAGCAGCTTCGTCGACAGCACAGATACGCAGTATTTT.

The V gene is TRBV18, the J gene TRBJ1-2; D is uncertain. The CDR3 totals 12 residues. Trimming shortened V by 3 bases and J by 5 bases, and 7 bases separated the two germline ends. Germline loops: CDR1 KGHSH, CDR2 LQKENI. The DNA for the CDR3 is TGTGCCAGCTCACCCGACGCGTATGGCTACACCTTC. Translating gives CASSPDAYGYTF.

The gene calls are TRBV18 and TRBJ1-3; a possible D gene is TRBD1 (5 bases). CDR3 length equals 16 residues. V dropped 3 bases and J dropped 0 bases, with 12 bases sitting between them. The germline gives CDR1 KGHSH, CDR2 LQKENI. CDR3: CASSPGGPSSGNTIYF. The CDR3 coding sequence is TGTGCCAGCTCACCTGGGGGTCCGAGCTCTGGAAACACCATATATTTT.

The chain uses TRBV7-3 and TRBJ2-1; D is uncertain. The CDR3 covers 13 residues. Trimming cost V 3 bases and J 7 bases, with 10 bases left between them. Germline loops: CDR1 SGHTA, CDR2 FQGTGA. This CDR3 is CASSFLKGNEQFF. CDR3 DNA sequence: TGTGCCAGCAGCTTCCTCAAAGGGAATGAGCAGTTCTTC. The complete variable domain, with remaining parts taken from reference TRBV7-3 and TRBJ2-1, reads GAGVSQTPSNKVTEKGKYVELRCDPISGHTALYWYRQSLGQGPEFLIYFQGTGAADDSGLPNDRFFAVRPEGSVSTLKIQRTERGDSAVYLCASSFLKGNEQFFGPGTRLTVL.

V and J are TRBV10-3 and TRBJ1-1, with no clear D. From germline, CDR1 is ENHRY and CDR2 SYGVKD. This CDR3 has 14 amino acids. V lost 0 bases and J lost 8, with 13 bases in between. CDR3 DNA sequence: TGTGCCATCAGTGAGTCCCGAGGGCGAGGAGAAGCTTTCTTT. Translation gives CAISESRGRGEAFF.

The chain links TRBV30 to TRBJ1-2, with 8 bases aligning to TRBD1. CDR3 length: 14 residues. V shed 3 bases and J 14 bases; nucleotides not matched to a gene: 17. The germline gives CDR1 GTSNPN, CDR2 SVGIG (reference sequence). The CDR3: CAWRQTQGGLSRTF. The CDR3 DNA sequence: TGTGCCTGGAGGCAAACACAGGGGGGACTGTCGAGGACCTTC.

CDR3 residues: CATSKGRAEAFF. The CDR3 coding sequence is TGTGCCACCTCTAAAGGGCGCGCTGAAGCTTTCTTT. The V call is TRBV19, the J call TRBJ1-1; D uncertain. Per germline, CDR1 LNHDA and CDR2 SQIVND (reference sequence). The CDR3 extends over 12 amino acids. Trimming removed 10 bases at V and 6 bases at J, with 15 bases between.

The chain links TRBV6-5 to TRBJ2-7, with TRBD1 identical over 7 bases. The trim removed 8 bases at V and 2 bases at J, leaving 3 bases unmatched. The CDR3 is 12 residues long. The germline CDR1 and CDR2 sequences are MNHEY and SVGAGI. CDR3 nucleotides: TGTGCCAGCCGACAGGGCCCCTACGAGCAGTACTTC. Protein sequence: CASRQGPYEQYF.

The chain's CDR3 is CASSQGGGVETQYF. The CDR3 DNA reads TGCGCCAGCAGCCAAGGTGGAGGGGTAGAGACCCAGTACTTC. The J gene is TRBJ2-5, the V gene TRBV4-1, with TRBD2 as a possible D gene (6 bases). The CDR3 is 14 residues long. V was cut by 1 base and J by 4 bases, with 10 bases left in between. Germline V gene data show CDR1 as MGHRA and CDR2 as YSYEKL.

The rearrangement links TRBV5-4 to TRBJ2-7, with 7 bases matching TRBD2. The ends lost 4 bases at V and 5 bases at J; junction bases unmatched: 9. The CDR3 has 14 residues. CDR1 is SGHNT, CDR2 YYREEE, per germline (reference sequence). CDR3 protein: CASSAASGSDEQYF. In nucleotides, the CDR3 is TGTGCCAGCAGCGCCGCTAGCGGTTCGGACGAGCAGTACTTC.

The chain links TRBV30 to TRBJ1-4, with 10 nucleotides matching TRBD1. The CDR3 length is 19 residues. CDR1 GTSNPN and CDR2 SVGIG come from the germline V gene (reference sequence). With 1 base clipped from V and 0 bases from J, the junction kept 11 bases outside the gene matches. Written as DNA, the CDR3 is TGTGCCTGGAGTGCGCTGCCGGGACAGGGGATTGCAACTAATGAAAAACTGTTTTTT. This codes for CAWSALPGQGIATNEKLFF.

Comment on this clone: Other DNA sequences from this sample encode an identical CDR3 as well. The chain joins TRBV4-1 to TRBJ1-4; D is unresolved. The CDR3 is made up of 13 amino acids. The V end lost 0 bases, the J end lost 8 bases, and 7 bases lay between the germline ends. Germline V gene sequence: CDR1 MGHRA, CDR2 YSYEKL. This CDR3 is CASSQERGEKLFF. The CDR3 bases are TGCGCCAGCAGCCAAGAGCGAGGGGAAAAACTGTTTTTT.

The V and J genes are TRBV11-2 and TRBJ1-5; D not resolved. The CDR3 length is 15 residues. The germline V gene has CDR1 SGHAT and CDR2 FQNNGV. The ends were cut back, 0 bases at V and 7 bases at J, with 13 bases in the middle. CDR3 region: CASSLDPGGWQPQHF. The CDR3 coding sequence is TGTGCCAGCAGCTTAGATCCGGGCGGATGGCAGCCCCAGCATTTT.